The 2 T cell receptor beta chains presented below share a single source sample, sequenced in a study of blood T cells in healthy people across ages. Alongside a J-beta primer mix, a sample-barcoded 5' primer served in a second PCR lasting about 6 to 12 cycles. TCRdb passed the 5' RACE reads through MiXCR, listing each CDR3 protein once. The table has roughly 800,000 distinct CDR3 sequences, roughly 64% seen once. The sample was blood. Receptors were obtained from a man younger than 40 in good health.

The chain recombines TRBV20-1 with TRBJ2-3; D not resolved. V dropped 5 bases and J dropped 0 bases, with 24 bases sitting between them. Germline lookup yields CDR1 DFQATT and CDR2 SNEGSKA (reference sequence). The CDR3 runs to 18 residues. CDR3 in amino acids: CSAPTIDVSVFSTDTQYF. The CDR3 nucleotides read TGCAGTGCTCCTACCATAGATGTCTCCGTATTTAGCACAGATACGCAGTATTTT.

The rearrangement links TRBV7-9 to TRBJ2-5, with D tentatively TRBD1 or TRBD2 (5 bases each). The J call is in doubt because the DNA end fits TRBJ2-7 better. This CDR3 spans 12 amino acids. Germline V gene lookup returns CDR1 SEHNR and CDR2 FQNEAQ (reference sequence). The CDR3 sequence is CASQGVANEQYF. The DNA for the CDR3 is TGTGCCAGCCAGGGAGTCGCAAACGAGCAGTACTTC.